These T cell receptor beta chains were read from a single sample in a study of shared clonotypes between healthy human individuals. Assay used: immunoSEQ multiplex PCR; TCRdb lists only in-frame clones, some missing. The repertoire holds roughly 2.2 million clones, with approximately 95% as singletons. Sequenced input: naive CD4+ T cells from PBMCs. The receptors here all came from a man younger than 35 in good health. Some clones in this sample may be carry-over from other donors' samples. Both conserved end residues are part of each CDR3. Size is stated for part of the rows, as once, few or many counts, or as a class when the clone is expanded.

clone size: NA
CDR3 length: 15
J gene: TRBJ2-7
V gene: TRBV5-6
CDR3 protein: CASSPLGQSSYEQYF

clone size: NA
CDR3 length: 12
J gene: TRBJ1-3
V gene: TRBV29-1
CDR3 protein: CSVEGLGNTIYF

clone size: NA
CDR3 length: 15
J gene: TRBJ1-4
V gene: TRBV5-1
CDR3 protein: CASSFMAAGNEKLFF

clone size: NA
CDR3 length: 18
J gene: TRBJ2-6
V gene: TRBV28
CDR3 protein: CASSARVGALFGANVLTF

clone size: NA
CDR3 length: 17
J gene: TRBJ2-1
V gene: TRBV7-2
CDR3 protein: CASSLATSGIGGNEQFF

clone size: once
CDR3 length: 14
J gene: TRBJ1-4
V gene: TRBV5-4
CDR3 protein: CASSRRQAGEKLFF

clone size: NA
CDR3 length: 15
J gene: TRBJ2-7
V gene: TRBV7-2
CDR3 protein: CASSLLSTGMYEQYF

clone size: NA
CDR3 length: 15
J gene: TRBJ2-7
V gene: TRBV28
CDR3 protein: CASRPWTSREGEQYF

clone size: NA
CDR3 length: 13
J gene: TRBJ1-1
V gene: TRBV10-1
CDR3 protein: CASSAQRNTEAFF

clone size: NA
CDR3 length: 14
J gene: TRBJ1-1
V gene: TRBV7-3
CDR3 protein: CASSTNHGGTEAFF

clone size: NA
CDR3 length: 15
J gene: TRBJ2-3
V gene: TRBV5-1
CDR3 protein: CASSLVRLSTDTQYF

clone size: NA
CDR3 length: 15
J gene: TRBJ2-2
V gene: TRBV7-9
CDR3 protein: CASSLSQGDTGELFF

clone size: NA
CDR3 length: 12
J gene: TRBJ2-5
V gene: TRBV7-6
CDR3 protein: CASSAGRETQYF

clone size: NA
CDR3 length: 15
J gene: TRBJ2-1
V gene: TRBV7-9
CDR3 protein: CASSARTSGSNEQFF

clone size: NA
CDR3 length: 14
J gene: TRBJ2-3
V gene: TRBV6-5
CDR3 protein: CASSYSRRPDTQYF

clone size: NA
CDR3 length: 17
J gene: TRBJ1-1
V gene: TRBV15
CDR3 protein: CATSRGRDRGFRAEAFF

clone size: NA
CDR3 length: 12
J gene: TRBJ2-5
V gene: TRBV5-6
CDR3 protein: CASSPGGETQYF

clone size: NA
CDR3 length: 15
J gene: TRBJ2-7
V gene: TRBV27
CDR3 protein: CASRPWTGGNPEQYF

clone size: NA
CDR3 length: 13
J gene: TRBJ1-1
V gene: TRBV28
CDR3 protein: CASIYQGATEAFF

clone size: NA
CDR3 length: 15
J gene: TRBJ1-1
V gene: TRBV4-3
CDR3 protein: CASSQRAARVTEAFF

clone size: NA
CDR3 length: 15
J gene: TRBJ2-7
V gene: TRBV28
CDR3 protein: CASTPSGTGDYEQYF

clone size: NA
CDR3 length: 14
J gene: TRBJ1-2
V gene: TRBV28
CDR3 protein: CASTPGQDTYGYTF

clone size: NA
CDR3 length: 18
J gene: TRBJ2-1
V gene: TRBV6-1
CDR3 protein: CASSDFSLLAGVDNEQFF

clone size: NA
CDR3 length: 16
J gene: TRBJ2-7
V gene: TRBV7-9
CDR3 protein: CASSIPLAGAAYEQYF

clone size: NA
CDR3 length: 13
J gene: TRBJ1-5
V gene: TRBV23-1
CDR3 protein: CASSLQRNQPQHF

clone size: NA
CDR3 length: 13
J gene: TRBJ2-2
V gene: TRBV2
CDR3 protein: CASKRGVTGELFF

clone size: NA
CDR3 length: 14
J gene: TRBJ2-1
V gene: TRBV5-1
CDR3 protein: CASSHGSSYNEQFF

clone size: NA
CDR3 length: 15
J gene: TRBJ2-5
V gene: TRBV9
CDR3 protein: CASSGGSGRAETQYF